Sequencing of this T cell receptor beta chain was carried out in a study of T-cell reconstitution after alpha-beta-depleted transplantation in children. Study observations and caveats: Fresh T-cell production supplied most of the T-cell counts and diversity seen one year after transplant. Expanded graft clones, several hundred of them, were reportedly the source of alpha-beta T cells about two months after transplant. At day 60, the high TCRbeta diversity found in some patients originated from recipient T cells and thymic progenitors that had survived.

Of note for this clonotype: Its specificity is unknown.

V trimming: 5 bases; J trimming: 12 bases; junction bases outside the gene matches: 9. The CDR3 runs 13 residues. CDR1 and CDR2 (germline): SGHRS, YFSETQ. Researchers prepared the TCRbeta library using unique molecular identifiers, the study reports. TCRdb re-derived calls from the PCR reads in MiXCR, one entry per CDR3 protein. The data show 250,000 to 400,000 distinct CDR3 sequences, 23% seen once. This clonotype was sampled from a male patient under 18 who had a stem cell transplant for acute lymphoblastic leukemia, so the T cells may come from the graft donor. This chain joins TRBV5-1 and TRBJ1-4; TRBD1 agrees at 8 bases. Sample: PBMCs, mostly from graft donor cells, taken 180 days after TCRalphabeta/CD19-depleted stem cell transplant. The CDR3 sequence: CASRRTGQEELFF. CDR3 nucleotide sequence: TGCGCCAGCAGACGGACAGGGCAGGAAGAACTGTTTTTT.